This T cell receptor (beta chain) was identified during a study of shared clonotypes between healthy human individuals. Study-wide results and limits: Clonotypes shared by all four sorted-subset donors had higher generation probabilities than non-shared clonotypes.

Points on this clone: Antigen: not known.

Germline V gene data show CDR1 as LNHDA and CDR2 as SQIVND (reference sequence). The junction had 6 bases not matched to a gene; V was cut back by 7 bases and J by 3 bases. The CDR3 sequence is 15 residues long. In the original analysis: In the immunoSEQ data, sequences were junction-only and lacked quality scores, so filtering differed. TCRdb's copy holds only in-frame clones and misses some; the assay was immunoSEQ multiplex PCR. V, J and clone size are those of that table, while D and trimming were read from the DNA. This table holds 2 million to 2.5 million clones, around 93% found once. The sample taken for sequencing was naive CD4+ T cells from PBMCs. Subset given: CD45RA+ positively selected. The sequence was obtained from a young man in good health. Some clones in this sample may be carry-over from other donors' samples. V is TRBV19 and J is TRBJ2-6; 7 nucleotides agree with TRBD2. CDR3 nucleotide sequence: TGTGCCAGTATGGCGGGAGAAGTTGGGGCCAACGTCCTGACTTTC. It yields the protein CASMAGEVGANVLTF. Full variable domain (rest looked up from reference TRBV19 and TRBJ2-6): DGGITQSPKYLFRKEGQNVTLSCEQNLNHDAMYWYRQDPGQGLRLIYYSQIVNDFQKGDIAEGYSVSREKKESFPLTVTSAQKNPTAFYLCASMAGEVGANVLTFGAGSRLTVL.